This T cell receptor beta chain was sequenced during a study of T cells in Graves' hyperthyroidism and ophthalmopathy (dated by TCRdb to the late 2010s). Turning to the overall study: Peripheral blood was collected at initial diagnosis, before any treatment. The roughly 99 discovery patients were divided at random into training and test sets in a 7:3 ratio. The paper reports TCR Vbeta CDR3 sequencing of approximately 140 peripheral blood samples: under 45 ophthalmopathy, 70 to 85 hyperthyroidism and around 17 progressor patients. TCR V-J signatures able to tell the groups apart were searched for in a discovery cohort of approximately 95 patients, of whom 43 had Graves' ophthalmopathy and 57 had stable Graves' hyperthyroidism. After sampling, hyperthyroidism patients received methimazole starting at 30 mg daily, and ophthalmopathy patients received high-dose intravenous methylprednisolone. In more than 5 Graves' hyperthyroidism patients, the study also compared T-cell repertoires from thyroid tissue with T-cell repertoires from blood. Whether ophthalmopathy could be predicted prospectively was tested in an independent validation cohort made up of some 20 hyperthyroidism patients plus 17 patients who later progressed to ophthalmopathy. Study-wide findings and limitations: Most expanded thyroid clonotypes (frequency above 0.001) were also detected in blood, a finding suggesting that blood repertoires may reflect thyroid immune responses. In validation, progression to ophthalmopathy was predicted by the model with 70.59% sensitivity and 72% to 85% specificity, a median of roughly 6 months before onset. No statistical method was used to fix the sample size in advance, and group allocation was not hidden from the investigators. A 13 V-J signature model separated ophthalmopathy from stable hyperthyroidism, with 87.88% sensitivity and around 84% specificity in cross-validation and 80%/75% in testing.

TCR beta CDR3 regions were amplified from RNA transcripts. For the first round of RT-PCR on the TCR CDR3, the HTBI primer set was used together with the Qiagen OneStep RT-PCR kit. Libraries were constructed in a second round of multiplex PCR, after which size selection and purification were performed. Libraries were sequenced paired-end with 100 bp reads on an Illumina HiSeq2000. The paper's data handling went like this. SOAPnuke was used to process the raw data, removing reads that contained adapters or uncalled bases, had a mean Phred below 15, or lacked an exact match to the constant primer or identifier. COPE v1.2.5 was used to merge high-quality paired reads, and clonotypes were defined as unique nucleotide sequences. MiTCR v1.1 was used to align the clonotypes against IMGT TRBV, TRBD and TRBJ reference segments. The analysis was restricted to V-J combinations with a frequency above 0.0001, which together covered 99.2% of the repertoires. A TCS score was defined as the ratio between F50 (clonal expansion) and ExV (chaos), using BLOSUM62-based TCRdist between CDR3 peptides within each V-J. Welch's t-statistics and random forest reduced several hundred V-J features to fewer than 15, which were used in a naive Bayes classifier (R e1071). Thyroid-blood repertoire similarity was quantified with the Morisita-Horn index. TCRdb redid the processing of the public reads, applying fastp at Q25 and MiXCR, and retained in-frame beta chains. Every CDR3 protein is listed once, alongside the most common genes and DNA of its rows. TCRdb's processing, not the study's, gives the V and J calls here. Within this sample are around 760,000 distinct CDR3 sequences, with roughly a third of them counted one time only. The leading ten clones occupy 31% of the sample.

Graves' hyperthyroidism was defined as stable when no progression to ophthalmopathy occurred over 18 months of follow-up. Hyperthyroidism patients were newly diagnosed, with disease duration under 2 months, and aged 18 to 65 years. Any patient with an uncontrolled infection, another autoimmune disease, pregnancy or lactation was excluded. Clinical symptoms, serum thyroxine and TRAb, thyroid ultrasound, and orbital computed tomography formed the basis for the diagnoses. Ficoll-Paque density gradient centrifugation was used to isolate PBMCs from 8 to 10 ml of fresh peripheral blood. Trizol reagent was used to extract total RNA, and RNA quality was then checked on an Agilent 2100 Bioanalyzer. There are many counts of this clonotype. Its cognate antigen has yet to be identified. Base qualities are not recorded, but no much larger clone differs from it by a single base. V is pared back by 11 bases and J by 6 bases, with 16 bases lying between the germline termini. Per the germline V gene, SNHLY is the CDR1 and FYNNEI is the CDR2. From the cysteine up to the phenylalanine, the CDR3 has a length of 12 residues. The CDR3 DNA has 36 bases and is translated from base 1.

Here the chain combines TRBV2 and TRBJ1-2; the D gene is perhaps TRBD1, from 5 matching bases. The receptor was derived from a middle-aged woman with Graves' hyperthyroidism. The sequencing input was blood. The CDR3 has the sequence CAGLTGGNGYTF. The DNA sequence is TGTGCCGGCTTAACGGGGGGAAATGGCTACACCTTC.